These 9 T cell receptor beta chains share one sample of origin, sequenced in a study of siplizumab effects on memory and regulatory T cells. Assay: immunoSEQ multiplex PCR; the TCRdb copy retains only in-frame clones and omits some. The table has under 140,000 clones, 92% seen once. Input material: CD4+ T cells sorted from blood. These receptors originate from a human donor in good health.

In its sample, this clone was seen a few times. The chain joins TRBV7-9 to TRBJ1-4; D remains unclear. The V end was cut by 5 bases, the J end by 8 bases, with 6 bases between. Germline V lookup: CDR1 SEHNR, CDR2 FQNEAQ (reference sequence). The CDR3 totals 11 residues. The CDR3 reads CASSIQEKLFF. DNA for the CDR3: TGTGCCAGCAGCATACAGGAAAAACTGTTTTTT.

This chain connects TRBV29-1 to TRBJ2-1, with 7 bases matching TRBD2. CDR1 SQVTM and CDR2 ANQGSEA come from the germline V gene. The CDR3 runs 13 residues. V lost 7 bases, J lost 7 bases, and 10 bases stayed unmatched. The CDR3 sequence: CSAGPAGANEQFF. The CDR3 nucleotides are TGCAGCGCCGGCCCGGCGGGAGCAAATGAGCAGTTCTTC.

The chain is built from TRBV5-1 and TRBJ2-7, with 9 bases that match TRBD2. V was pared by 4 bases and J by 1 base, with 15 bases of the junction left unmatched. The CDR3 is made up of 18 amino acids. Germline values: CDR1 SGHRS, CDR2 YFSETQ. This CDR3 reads CASSDAIAGASGSYEQYF. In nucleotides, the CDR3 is TGCGCCAGCAGCGATGCTATAGCGGGAGCCTCGGGATCCTACGAGCAGTACTTC.

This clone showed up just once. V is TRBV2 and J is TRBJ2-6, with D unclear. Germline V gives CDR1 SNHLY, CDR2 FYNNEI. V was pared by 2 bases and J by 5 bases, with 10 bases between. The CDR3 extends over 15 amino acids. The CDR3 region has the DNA TGTGCCAGCAGTGAAATCTCTCGCCGGGCCAACGTCCTGACTTTC. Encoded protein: CASSEISRRANVLTF.

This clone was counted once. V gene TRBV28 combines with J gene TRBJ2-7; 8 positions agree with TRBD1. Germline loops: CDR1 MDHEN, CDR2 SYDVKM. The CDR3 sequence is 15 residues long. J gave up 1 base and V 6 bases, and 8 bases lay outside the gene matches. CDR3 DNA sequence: TGTGCCAGCAGGTATCCGACAGGGGTATCCTACGAGCAGTACTTC. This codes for CASRYPTGVSYEQYF.

CDR3: CASSMQLAGAYNEQFF. The CDR3, as DNA: TGTGCCAGTAGTATGCAACTAGCGGGAGCGTACAATGAGCAGTTCTTC. The chain recombines TRBV19 with TRBJ2-1; 11 bases are a match to TRBD2. Germline CDR1 is LNHDA and CDR2 is SQIVND (reference sequence). CDR3 size: 16 residues. V lost 3 bases to trimming and J lost 4 bases; unmatched junction nucleotides: 5.

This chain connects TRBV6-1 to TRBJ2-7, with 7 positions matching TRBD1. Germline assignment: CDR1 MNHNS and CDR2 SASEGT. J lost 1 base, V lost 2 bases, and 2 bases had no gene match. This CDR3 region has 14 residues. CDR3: CASSEQTGSYEQYF. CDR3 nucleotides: TGTGCCAGCAGTGAACAGACAGGGTCCTACGAGCAGTACTTC.

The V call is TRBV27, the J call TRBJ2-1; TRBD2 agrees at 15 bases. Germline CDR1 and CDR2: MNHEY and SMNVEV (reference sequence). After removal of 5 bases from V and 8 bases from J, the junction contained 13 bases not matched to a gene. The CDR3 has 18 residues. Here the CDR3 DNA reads TGTGCCAGCAGTCCTCCAGACCTCGGACTAGCGGGGGGGGATGAGCAGTTCTTC. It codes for CASSPPDLGLAGGDEQFF.

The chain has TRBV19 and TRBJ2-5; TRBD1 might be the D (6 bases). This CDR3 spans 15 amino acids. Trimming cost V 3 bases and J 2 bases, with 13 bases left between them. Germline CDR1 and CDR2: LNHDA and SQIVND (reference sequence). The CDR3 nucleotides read TGTGCCAGTAGTATGGACAGTGCACCTCAAGAGACCCAGTACTTC. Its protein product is CASSMDSAPQETQYF. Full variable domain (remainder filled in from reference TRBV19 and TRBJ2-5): DGGITQSPKYLFRKEGQNVTLSCEQNLNHDAMYWYRQDPGQGLRLIYYSQIVNDFQKGDIAEGYSVSREKKESFPLTVTSAQKNPTAFYLCASSMDSAPQETQYFGPGTRLLVL.